These 16 T cell receptor beta chains originate from one sample sequenced in a study of OX40 agonist ivuxolimab in advanced cancers. Using immunoSEQ multiplex PCR, the repertoire was profiled, and TCRdb retains in-frame clones only, with some absent. The data contain approximately 65,000 clones, 80% to 95% of them singletons. Sequenced material: CD4+ or CD8+ T cells sorted from blood, taken in a trial of the OX40 agonist ivuxolimab. Receptors were obtained from an adult with an advanced solid tumor such as melanoma, head and neck, liver or kidney cancer.

The chain is built from TRBV18 and TRBJ2-3, with 8 bases matching TRBD1. The J segment lost 2 bases and the V segment lost 3 bases, leaving 16 bases of the junction unmatched. The CDR3 has 19 amino acids. From germline, CDR1 is KGHSH and CDR2 LQKENI. The DNA of the CDR3 is TGTGCCAGCTCACCGACTGGGACAGGACTCGTTCAAGACACAGATACGCAGTATTTT. This translates into CASSPTGTGLVQDTDTQYF. The full variable domain, rest sourced from reference TRBV18 and TRBJ2-3, is NAGVMQNPRHLVRRRGQEARLRCSPMKGHSHVYWYRQLPEEGLKFMVYLQKENIIDESGMPKERFSAEFPKEGPSILRIQQVVRGDSAAYFCASSPTGTGLVQDTDTQYFGPGTRLTVL.

The chain carries TRBV11-3 and TRBJ1-4, with unresolved D. The CDR3 contains 14 residues. The V end was cut by 9 bases, the J end by 0 bases, with 11 bases between. Germline CDR1 and CDR2: SGHNT and YENEEA. CDR3 coding DNA: TGTGCCAGTACCAGGACGGCAACTAATGAAAAACTGTTTTTT. Protein sequence: CASTRTATNEKLFF.

The chain has TRBV6-6 and TRBJ1-1; tentatively, D is TRBD1 (6 bases). V was cut by 0 bases and J by 4 bases, with 12 bases left in between. Germline lookup yields CDR1 MNHNY and CDR2 SVGAGI (reference sequence). The CDR3 has 15 residues. The CDR3 sequence: CASSYSGGAGTEAFF. CDR3 nucleotides: TGTGCCAGCAGTTACTCGGGGGGCGCGGGCACTGAAGCTTTCTTT.

V is TRBV10-3 and J is TRBJ2-1; TRBD2 is a possible D gene (5 bases). The V gene lost 6 bases and the J gene lost 0 bases, with 12 bases spanning the gap. CDR1 is ENHRY and CDR2 is SYGVKD in the germline V gene. The CDR3 runs to 15 residues. CDR3: CAIRISGASYNEQFF. The CDR3 region has the DNA TGTGCCATCAGGATAAGCGGCGCCTCCTACAATGAGCAGTTCTTC.

V gene TRBV6-1 combines with J gene TRBJ1-6; a possible D gene is TRBD1 (5 bases). The CDR3 runs 14 residues. CDR1 is MNHNS and CDR2 is SASEGT in the germline V gene. V was clipped by 7 bases and J by 10 bases, with 17 bases between them. The DNA of the CDR3 is TGTGCCAGCAAGCCCCAGGGTTTATACTCACCCCTCCACTTT. Residues: CASKPQGLYSPLHF.

V is TRBV28 and J is TRBJ2-5, with D uncertain. The CDR3 totals 11 residues. Per the germline V gene, CDR1 is MDHEN and CDR2 is SYDVKM. The V end lost 7 bases, the J end lost 2 bases, and 5 bases lay between the germline ends. CDR3 DNA sequence: TGTGCCAGCATGATACAAGAGACCCAGTACTTC. This codes for CASMIQETQYF.

V usage is TRBV2 and J usage is TRBJ2-1; D gene unclear. The CDR3 contains 15 residues. With 6 bases removed from V and 4 bases from J, the gap between germline ends came to 16 bases. Germline CDR1 is SNHLY and CDR2 is FYNNEI. The CDR3 spells CASSGSPLGYNEQFF. In DNA form, the CDR3 reads TGTGCCAGCAGCGGATCTCCTCTCGGTTACAATGAGCAGTTCTTC.

The chain carries TRBV5-1 and TRBJ2-1, with a weak D call TRBD2 (5 bases). Trimming stripped 2 bases from V and 4 bases from J, with 10 bases between. The germline gives CDR1 SGHRS, CDR2 YFSETQ. This CDR3 region has 14 residues. The CDR3 nucleotides are TGCGCCAGCAGCTTCGGAGCGGATTACAATGAGCAGTTCTTC. Residues: CASSFGADYNEQFF.

V and J are TRBV5-6 and TRBJ1-2; 8 nucleotides agree with TRBD1. This CDR3 is 15 amino acids long. Germline loops: CDR1 SGHDT, CDR2 YYEEEE. V shed 6 bases, J shed 4 bases, and the junction held 11 bases outside the gene matches. The CDR3 DNA follows: TGTGCCAGCAAAAACCGGGACAGGATATCCTATGGCTACACCTTC. Its translation is CASKNRDRISYGYTF.

The chain combines TRBV30 with TRBJ1-2; possible D gene TRBD1, 6 bases. The CDR3 is 13 residues long. Trimming shortened V by 2 bases and J by 5 bases, and 12 bases separated the two germline ends. Germline V lookup: CDR1 GTSNPN, CDR2 SVGIG (reference sequence). The CDR3 nucleotides are TGTGCCTGGAGTCAACAGGGACTATATGGCTACACCTTC. Translated: CAWSQQGLYGYTF.

The chain employs TRBV2 and TRBJ2-7; possible D gene TRBD2, 5 bases. This CDR3 has 14 residues. Trimming cost V 6 bases and J 5 bases, with 17 bases left between them. Germline loops: CDR1 SNHLY, CDR2 FYNNEI. Here the CDR3 DNA reads TGTGCCAGCAGCCCAGGACTCCTGGCCCACGAGCAGTACTTC. As protein: CASSPGLLAHEQYF.

This chain links TRBV5-1 with TRBJ2-1, with 7 nucleotides matching TRBD2. The V gene end was trimmed by 0 bases and the J gene end by 1 base; junction bases not matched to a gene: 4. Germline CDR1 reads SGHRS; CDR2 reads YFSETQ. The CDR3 totals 16 residues. The CDR3 sequence: CASSLDTGGSYNEQFF. The CDR3 region has the DNA TGCGCCAGCAGCTTGGATACGGGGGGATCCTACAATGAGCAGTTCTTC.

The rearrangement links TRBV19 to TRBJ1-1; D perhaps matches TRBD1 (5 bases). V was trimmed by 6 bases and J by 8 bases, leaving 22 bases between them. The CDR3 covers 15 residues. Germline values: CDR1 LNHDA, CDR2 SQIVND (reference sequence). The CDR3 DNA reads TGTGCCAGTAGCTACAATCGCTGGGGGGGAGACGAAGCTTTCTTT. It is translated as CASSYNRWGGDEAFF. Full variable domain (missing parts from reference TRBV19 and TRBJ1-1): DGGITQSPKYLFRKEGQNVTLSCEQNLNHDAMYWYRQDPGQGLRLIYYSQIVNDFQKGDIAEGYSVSREKKESFPLTVTSAQKNPTAFYLCASSYNRWGGDEAFFGQGTRLTVV.

The chain couples TRBV18 to TRBJ1-1, with D perhaps TRBD1 (5 bases). Germline CDR1 KGHSH, CDR2 LQKENI. This CDR3 contains 11 residues. Trimming left V 4 bases short and J 8 bases short, with 8 bases between. CDR3 amino acids: CASSQGPEAFF. DNA of the CDR3: TGTGCCAGCTCACAGGGACCCGAAGCTTTCTTT.

This chain uses TRBV5-1 with TRBJ1-1; the D gene is possibly TRBD1 (5 bases). Germline CDR1 reads SGHRS; CDR2 reads YFSETQ. The CDR3 runs to 15 residues. The germline V and J ends were trimmed by 0 bases and 0 bases, with 9 bases remaining between them. Here the CDR3 reads CASSLVPGLNTEAFF. The CDR3 DNA is TGCGCCAGCAGCTTGGTTCCAGGGTTGAACACTGAAGCTTTCTTT.

The chain combines TRBV10-3 with TRBJ2-7; 10 nucleotides agree with TRBD1. The CDR3 is 12 amino acids. Per germline, CDR1 ENHRY and CDR2 SYGVKD. Germline trimming cut 11 bases from V and 6 bases from J; bases unmatched to any gene: 7. The CDR3 DNA sequence: TGTGCCGTAGGGGGGACAGGGGCCGAGCAGTACTTC. Residues: CAVGGTGAEQYF.